What follows describes a single TCR beta chain. The sample comes from a study of blood T cell repertoires in COVID-19. V gave up 9 bases and J gave up 1 base; unmatched junction bases: 5. The V gene's germline CDR1 is MNHEY and CDR2 SMNVEV (reference sequence). The length of the CDR3 is 14 residues. The assay was immunoSEQ multiplex PCR, and TCRdb's table has in-frame clones only and misses some. The sample contains 130,000 to 150,000 clones, 80% of which appear only once. This sequence joins TRBV27 and TRBJ2-3; TRBD2 aligns across 9 bases. Sequencing used peripheral blood. The sequence came from a woman between 45 and 65 years old with acute or convalescent COVID-19. The CDR3 DNA follows: TGTGCCAGTCAAGTAGCGGGGGGCACAGATACGCAGTATTTT. The encoded protein is CASQVAGGTDTQYF.